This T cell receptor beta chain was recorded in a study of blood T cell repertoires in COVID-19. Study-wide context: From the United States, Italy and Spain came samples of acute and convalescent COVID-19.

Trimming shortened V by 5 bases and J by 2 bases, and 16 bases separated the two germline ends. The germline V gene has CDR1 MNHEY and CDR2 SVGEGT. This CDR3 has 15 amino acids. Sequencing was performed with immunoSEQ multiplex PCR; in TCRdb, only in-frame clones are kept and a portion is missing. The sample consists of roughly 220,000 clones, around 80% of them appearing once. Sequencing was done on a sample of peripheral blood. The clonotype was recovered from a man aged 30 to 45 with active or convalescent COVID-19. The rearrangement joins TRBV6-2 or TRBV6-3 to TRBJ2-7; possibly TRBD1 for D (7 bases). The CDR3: CASSPGGTAAYEQYF. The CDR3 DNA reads TGTGCCAGCAGTCCCGGCGGGACAGCCGCCTACGAGCAGTACTTC.